The 11 T cell receptor beta chains in this list originate from one sample, sequenced in a study of a mutant IDH1 vaccine in newly diagnosed glioma. The repertoire was sequenced with immunoSEQ multiplex PCR; TCRdb's copy has only in-frame clones and lacks some. There are 50,000 to 85,000 clones in the sample; about 87% occur only once, and about an eighth lies in the top ten. Time point of the sample: week 23, last vaccination. Vaccination used 300 ug of mutant IDH1 20-mer peptide per dose, with topical imiquimod. Their antigens are not known. Source: PBMCs, taken from a glioma patient whose treatment included an IDH1 peptide vaccine. These receptors were taken from a man aged 18 to 35 with glioma.

The CDR3 region has the DNA TGCGCCAGCAGCCAAGATTGGACGGCGGGACAGGCTCTTGCATACTTC. Translating gives CASSQDWTAGQALAYF. The chain has TRBV4-3 and TRBJ2-5; 8 bases are shared with TRBD1. Germline-derived CDR1 and CDR2 are LGHNA and YSLEER. This CDR3 is 16 amino acids long. Trimming cost V 0 bases and J 14 bases; bases outside gene matches: 17.

The chain employs TRBV23-1 and TRBJ2-7, with D perhaps TRBD2 (7 bases). TRBV23-1 carries the ORF label, with uncertain function. The CDR3 covers 16 residues. Trimming removed 2 bases from V and 5 bases from J, with 19 bases in between. The CDR3 region is CASSQIPEGEGDEQYF. The CDR3 DNA reads TGCGCCAGCAGTCAAATCCCCGAGGGGGAGGGGGACGAGCAGTACTTC.

The chain uses TRBV6-5 and TRBJ2-5; 7 nucleotides align to TRBD1. This CDR3 is 16 amino acids long. V shed 2 bases, J shed 2 bases, and the junction held 8 bases outside the gene matches. Germline V lookup: CDR1 MNHEY, CDR2 SVGAGI. CDR3 sequence: CASSYPRGTAQETQYF. Written as DNA, the CDR3 is TGTGCCAGCAGTTACCCGAGGGGGACAGCTCAAGAGACCCAGTACTTC.

The rearrangement uses TRBV5-4 and TRBJ2-1; 11 bases line up with TRBD2. V trimming: 4 bases; J trimming: 6 bases; junction bases outside the gene matches: 0. Germline CDR1 reads SGHNT; CDR2 reads YYREEE (reference sequence). The CDR3 has 13 amino acids. CDR3 in DNA: TGTGCCAGCAGCGGGACTAGCGGCAATGAGCAGTTCTTC. Protein product: CASSGTSGNEQFF.

Here the CDR3 DNA reads TGTGCCAGCAGCTTATTGGGCTCTTCCTACAATGAGCAGTTCTTC. Protein product: CASSLLGSSYNEQFF. This rearrangement joins TRBV7-9 to TRBJ2-1; D not resolved. This CDR3 contains 15 residues. V lost 2 bases and J 1 base, leaving 9 bases between the germline ends. Germline assignment: CDR1 SEHNR and CDR2 FQNEAQ (reference sequence).

This clone was seen only once. J is TRBJ1-5 and V is TRBV28, with 7 nucleotides matching TRBD1. This CDR3 spans 18 amino acids. Looked up from germline, CDR1 is MDHEN and CDR2 is SYDVKM. Trimming took 3 bases from V and 2 from J; bases not matched to a gene: 13. The CDR3 coding sequence is TGTGCCAGCAGTTTTGTAGTGACAGGGTATTCCGGCAATCAGCCCCAGCATTTT. It specifies CASSFVVTGYSGNQPQHF.

This sequence joins TRBV7-9 and TRBJ1-2; the D is unclear. The CDR3 length is 13 residues. CDR1 SEHNR and CDR2 FQNEAQ come from the germline V gene (reference sequence). Trimming shortened V by 1 base and J by 9 bases, and 12 bases separated the two germline ends. Written as DNA, the CDR3 is TGTGCCAGCAGCTTAGATCGAGCTATTCGCTACACCTTC. Translating gives CASSLDRAIRYTF. Looking up the rest from reference TRBV7-9 and TRBJ1-2 gives the full variable domain: DTGVSQNPRHKITKRGQNVTFRCDPISEHNRLYWYRQTLGQGPEFLTYFQNEAQLEKSRLLSDRFSAERPKGSFSTLEIQRTEQGDSAMYLCASSLDRAIRYTFGSGTRLTVV.

Here the CDR3 reads CSVELAGDYNEQFF. CDR3 DNA: TGCAGCGTTGAATTAGCGGGGGACTACAATGAGCAGTTCTTC. This chain uses TRBV29-1 with TRBJ2-1; 9 bases align to TRBD2. The length of the CDR3 is 14 residues. After removal of 2 bases from V and 3 bases from J, the junction contained 2 bases not matched to a gene. Germline assignment: CDR1 SQVTM and CDR2 ANQGSEA.

The chain has TRBV6-1 and TRBJ1-3; D remains ambiguous. Germline V gene lookup returns CDR1 MNHNS and CDR2 SASEGT. Trimming shortened V by 4 bases and J by 3 bases, and 7 bases separated the two germline ends. This CDR3 comprises 13 residues. The CDR3 sequence: CASSGGYGNTIYF. For the CDR3, the DNA is TGTGCCAGCAGTGGAGGGTATGGAAACACCATATATTTT.

The chain couples TRBV19 to TRBJ1-5; D may be TRBD1 (5 bases). Trimming left V 4 bases short and J 9 bases short, with 22 bases between. Germline loops: CDR1 LNHDA, CDR2 SQIVND (reference sequence). The CDR3 is 16 residues long. CDR3 nucleotide sequence: TGTGCCAGTAGTAGTAGAGGGGAGGTGGCTATTCGGCCCCAGCATTTT. It specifies CASSSRGEVAIRPQHF.

A note on this clone: The identical CDR3 is also encoded by other nucleotide sequences in the sample. V and J are TRBV27 and TRBJ2-3; the match to TRBD2 covers 9 bases. Germline V lookup: CDR1 MNHEY, CDR2 SMNVEV (reference sequence). CDR3 size: 16 residues. After removal of 3 bases from V and 1 base from J, the junction contained 5 bases not matched to a gene. The CDR3 loop reads CASSFLRTSGTDTQYF. CDR3 in DNA: TGTGCCAGCAGTTTCCTTAGGACTAGCGGCACAGATACGCAGTATTTT.